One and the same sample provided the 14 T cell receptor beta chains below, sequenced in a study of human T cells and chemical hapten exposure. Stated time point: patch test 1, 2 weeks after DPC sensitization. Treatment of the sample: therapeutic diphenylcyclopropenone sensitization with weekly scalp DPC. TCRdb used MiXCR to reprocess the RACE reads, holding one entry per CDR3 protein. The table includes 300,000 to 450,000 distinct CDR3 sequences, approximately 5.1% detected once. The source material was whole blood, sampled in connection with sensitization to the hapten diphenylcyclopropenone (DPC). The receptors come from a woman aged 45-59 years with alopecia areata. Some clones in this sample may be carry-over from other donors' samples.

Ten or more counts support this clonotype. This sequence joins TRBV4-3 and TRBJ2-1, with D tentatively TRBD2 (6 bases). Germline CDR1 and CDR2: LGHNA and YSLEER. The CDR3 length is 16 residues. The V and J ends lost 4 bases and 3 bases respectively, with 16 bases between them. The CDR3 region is CASSPFTGGDYNEQFF. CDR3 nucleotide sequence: TGCGCCAGCAGCCCTTTTACCGGGGGAGACTACAATGAGCAGTTCTTC.

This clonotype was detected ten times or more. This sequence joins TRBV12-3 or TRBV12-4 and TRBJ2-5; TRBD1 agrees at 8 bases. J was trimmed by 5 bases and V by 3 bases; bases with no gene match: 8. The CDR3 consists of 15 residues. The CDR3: CASSLGQEGGETQYF. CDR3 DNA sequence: TGTGCCAGCAGTTTGGGACAGGAAGGCGGGGAGACCCAGTACTTC.

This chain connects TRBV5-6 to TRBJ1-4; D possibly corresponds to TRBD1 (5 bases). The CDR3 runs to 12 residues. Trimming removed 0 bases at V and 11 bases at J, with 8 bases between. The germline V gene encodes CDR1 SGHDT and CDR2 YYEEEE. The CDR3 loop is CASSLESGKLFF. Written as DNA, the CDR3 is TGTGCCAGCAGCTTGGAGTCAGGGAAACTGTTTTTT.

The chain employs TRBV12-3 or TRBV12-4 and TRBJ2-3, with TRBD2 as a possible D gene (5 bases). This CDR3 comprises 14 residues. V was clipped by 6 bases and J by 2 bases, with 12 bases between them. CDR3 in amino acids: CASSPAAATDTQYF. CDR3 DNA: TGTGCCAGCAGCCCCGCAGCGGCCACAGATACGCAGTATTTT.

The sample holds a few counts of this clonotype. CDR3 sequence (DNA): TGCGCCAGCAGCCAAGGGCGACTAGCGGGGGGAAATGAGCAGTTCTTC. Amino acid sequence: CASSQGRLAGGNEQFF. V gene TRBV4-3 combines with J gene TRBJ2-1; TRBD2 matches 13 bases. The germline gives CDR1 LGHNA, CDR2 YSLEER. This CDR3 comprises 16 residues. J was trimmed by 7 bases and V by 1 base; bases with no gene match: 4.

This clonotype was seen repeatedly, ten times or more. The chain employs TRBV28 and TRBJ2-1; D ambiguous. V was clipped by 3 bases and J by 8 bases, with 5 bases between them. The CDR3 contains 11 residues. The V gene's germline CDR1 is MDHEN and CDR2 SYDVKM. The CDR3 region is CASSFIDEQFF. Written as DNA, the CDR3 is TGTGCCAGCAGTTTCATTGATGAGCAGTTCTTC.

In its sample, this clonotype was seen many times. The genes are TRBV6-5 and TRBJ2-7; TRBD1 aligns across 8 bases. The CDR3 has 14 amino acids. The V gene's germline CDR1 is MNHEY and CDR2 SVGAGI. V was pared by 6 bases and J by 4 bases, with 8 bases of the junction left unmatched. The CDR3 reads CASSVGQGAYEQYF. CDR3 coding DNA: TGTGCCAGCAGCGTCGGGCAGGGGGCGTACGAGCAGTACTTC.

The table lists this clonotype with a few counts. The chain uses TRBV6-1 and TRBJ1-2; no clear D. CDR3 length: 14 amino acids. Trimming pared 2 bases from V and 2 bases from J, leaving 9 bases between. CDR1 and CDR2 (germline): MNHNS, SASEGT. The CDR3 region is CASSEWGLNYGYTF. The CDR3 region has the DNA TGTGCCAGCAGTGAATGGGGTTTAAACTATGGCTACACCTTC.

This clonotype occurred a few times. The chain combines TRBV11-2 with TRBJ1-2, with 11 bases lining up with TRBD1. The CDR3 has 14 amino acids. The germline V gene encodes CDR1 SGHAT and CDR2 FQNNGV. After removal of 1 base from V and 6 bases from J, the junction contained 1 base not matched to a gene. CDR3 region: CASSLGTGGHGYTF. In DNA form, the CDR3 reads TGTGCCAGCAGCTTAGGGACAGGGGGCCATGGCTACACCTTC.

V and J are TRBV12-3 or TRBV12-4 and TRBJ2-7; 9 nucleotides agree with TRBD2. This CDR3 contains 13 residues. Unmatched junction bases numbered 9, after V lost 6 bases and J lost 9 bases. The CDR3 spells CASSRAGGTWQYF. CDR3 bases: TGTGCCAGCAGCCGGGCGGGGGGGACCTGGCAGTACTTC.

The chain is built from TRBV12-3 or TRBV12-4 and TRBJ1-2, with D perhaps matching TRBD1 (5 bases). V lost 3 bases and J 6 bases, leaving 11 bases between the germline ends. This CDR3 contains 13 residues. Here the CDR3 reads CASSFGGADGYTF. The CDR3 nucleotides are TGTGCCAGCAGTTTCGGAGGGGCCGATGGCTACACCTTC.

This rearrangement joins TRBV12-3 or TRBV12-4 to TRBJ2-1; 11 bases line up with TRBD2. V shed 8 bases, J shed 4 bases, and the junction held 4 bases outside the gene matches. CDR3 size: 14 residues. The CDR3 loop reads CASCLAGGYNEQFF. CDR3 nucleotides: TGTGCCAGCTGCTTAGCGGGAGGGTACAATGAGCAGTTCTTC.

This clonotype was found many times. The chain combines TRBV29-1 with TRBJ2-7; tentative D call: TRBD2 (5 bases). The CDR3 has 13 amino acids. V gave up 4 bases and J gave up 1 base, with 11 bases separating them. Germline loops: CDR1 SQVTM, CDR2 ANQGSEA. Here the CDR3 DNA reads TGCAGCGTTGGAGGCAGGACTTCCTACGAGCAGTACTTC. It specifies CSVGGRTSYEQYF.

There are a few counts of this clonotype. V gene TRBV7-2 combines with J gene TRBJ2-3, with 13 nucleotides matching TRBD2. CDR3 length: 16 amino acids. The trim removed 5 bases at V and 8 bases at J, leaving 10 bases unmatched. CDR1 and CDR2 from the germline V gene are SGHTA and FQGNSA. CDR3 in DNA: TGTGCCAGCAGCATCGGGACTAGCGGGGCGCAAGCTACGCAGTATTTT. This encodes CASSIGTSGAQATQYF.